These 25 T cell receptor beta chains were sequenced from one sample in a study of vaccination effects on CD4 cells after COVID-19. No antigens are known for them. TCRdb's copy holds only in-frame clones and misses some; the assay was immunoSEQ multiplex PCR. The top ten clones hold roughly 2.4% of a sample with 50,000 to 75,000 clones, 81% of them seen once. Sequencing followed a ViraFEST assay step that expanded antigen-specific CD4+ T cells with viral peptide pools. Isolation of CD4+ T cells took place after less than twelve days of culture. The input for sequencing was CD4+ T cells from PBMCs cultured with HCoV-229E spike peptides, taken before COVID-19 vaccination. The receptors were sampled from a human donor who received a COVID-19 vaccine.

This chain joins TRBV4-2 and TRBJ1-2, with D perhaps TRBD1 (6 bases). Germline CDR1 LGHNA, CDR2 YNFKEQ. Trimming stripped 5 bases from V and 6 bases from J, with 13 bases between. This CDR3 is built from 13 residues. For the CDR3, the DNA is TGTGCCAGCAGCAGGTACAGGGCGGATGGCTACACCTTC. As protein: CASSRYRADGYTF.

The rearrangement links TRBV3-1 (or the pseudogene TRBV3-2) to TRBJ2-7, with D hard to call. Looked up from germline, CDR1 is LGHDT and CDR2 is YNNKEL (reference sequence). Trimming cost V 1 base and J 4 bases, with 11 bases left between them. This CDR3 comprises 14 residues. The DNA of the CDR3 is TGTGCCAGCAGCCAAGGGAACTCACGGTACGAGCAGTACGTC. Protein sequence: CASSQGNSRYEQYV.

J is TRBJ2-1 and V is TRBV7-2, with D perhaps TRBD2 (6 bases). Between the trimmed V and J ends, which lost 2 bases and 5 bases, there was a span of 16 bases. This CDR3 spans 16 amino acids. CDR1 SGHTA and CDR2 FQGNSA come from the germline V gene. CDR3: CASSLMRPSANNEQFF. As DNA, the CDR3 is TGTGCCAGCAGCTTAATGCGGCCTAGCGCCAACAATGAGCAGTTCTTC.

The gene calls are TRBV27 and TRBJ2-3; 9 positions agree with TRBD1. This CDR3 is built from 15 residues. V trimming: 2 bases; J trimming: 4 bases; junction bases outside the gene matches: 4. Looked up from germline, CDR1 is MNHEY and CDR2 is SMNVEV (reference sequence). CDR3 loop: CASSLRGQGSDTQYF. In DNA, the CDR3 is TGTGCCAGCAGTTTACGGGGACAGGGTTCAGATACGCAGTATTTT.

The chain has TRBV24-1 and TRBJ2-3; D not resolved. Trimming removed 5 bases at V and 0 bases at J, with 14 bases between. The CDR3 loop spans 16 amino acids. Germline V gene data show CDR1 as KGHDR and CDR2 as SFDVKD. CDR3 amino acids: CATSASAEDSTDTQYF. CDR3 nucleotide sequence: TGTGCCACCAGTGCCTCGGCAGAGGACAGCACAGATACGCAGTATTTT.

V gene TRBV14 combines with J gene TRBJ2-2; 7 bases align to TRBD1. Germline CDR1 and CDR2: SGHDN and FVKESK. This CDR3 region has 13 residues. J was trimmed by 6 bases and V by 6 bases; bases with no gene match: 4. CDR3 DNA sequence: TGTGCCAGCAGTCCAACAGGGGCCGGGGAGCTGTTTTTT. As protein: CASSPTGAGELFF.

The V and J genes are TRBV9 and TRBJ2-1; D gene ambiguous. Germline V gives CDR1 SGDLS, CDR2 YYNGEE. The CDR3 has 13 residues. Trimming pared 4 bases from V and 4 bases from J, leaving 9 bases between. For the CDR3, the DNA is TGTGCCAGCAGCCGCTATTCGTACAATGAGCAGTTCTTC. Its translation is CASSRYSYNEQFF.

The chain employs TRBV4-1 and TRBJ2-2; the match to TRBD2 covers 8 bases. CDR1 and CDR2 from the germline V gene are MGHRA and YSYEKL. The CDR3 extends over 19 amino acids. V shed 4 bases and J 1 base; nucleotides not matched to a gene: 14. CDR3 nucleotides: TGCGCCAGCAGCCCAAGACCACCATCGGGACTAGTGAACACCGGGGAGCTGTTTTTT. Residues: CASSPRPPSGLVNTGELFF.

This clone was detected only a few times. V is TRBV23-1 and J is TRBJ1-4, with TRBD1 identical over 8 bases. TRBV23-1 is reported as an ORF; its role is uncertain. The length of the CDR3 is 15 residues. V was clipped by 4 bases and J by 7 bases; unmatched bases: 8. The CDR3 bases are TGCGCCAGCAGTCCCGACAGGGGCGAGGGTGAAAAACTGTTTTTT. It yields the protein CASSPDRGEGEKLFF.

The chain recombines TRBV7-2 with TRBJ2-5; a weak D match, TRBD2 (6 bases). The germline V gene encodes CDR1 SGHTA and CDR2 FQGNSA. This CDR3 has 14 amino acids. V was clipped by 3 bases and J by 4 bases, with 12 bases between them. CDR3 DNA sequence: TGTGCCAGCAGCTTGGCGGGGACGGGAGAGACCCAGTACTTC. This translates into CASSLAGTGETQYF. The full variable domain, in which reference TRBV7-2 and TRBJ2-5 provide the parts outside the CDR3, is GAGVSQSPSNKVTEKGKDVELRCDPISGHTALYWYRQSLGQGLEFLIYFQGNSAPDKSGLPSDRFSAERTGGSVSTLTIQRTQQEDSAVYLCASSLAGTGETQYFGPGTRLLVL.

This clone came up once. V gene TRBV11-1 combines with J gene TRBJ2-2, with unresolved D. This CDR3 region has 14 residues. V was clipped by 2 bases and J by 6 bases, with 10 bases between them. Germline V gene lookup returns CDR1 SGHAT and CDR2 FQDESV (reference sequence). The CDR3 coding sequence is TGTGCCAGCAGCTTAAGTTGGGTTGCCGGGGAGCTGTTTTTT. Its translation is CASSLSWVAGELFF.

The chain combines TRBV28 with TRBJ2-7, with TRBD1 matching over 8 bases. The CDR3 covers 12 residues. Germline CDR1 is MDHEN and CDR2 is SYDVKM. V dropped 6 bases and J dropped 8; count of bases not matched to a gene: 6. The CDR3 region is CASSAGQGKQYV. The CDR3 DNA follows: TGTGCCAGCAGCGCCGGACAGGGCAAGCAGTACGTC.

J is TRBJ1-2 and V is TRBV21-1. TRBV21-1 corresponds to a pseudogene. The CDR3 extends over 13 amino acids. CDR3 sequence (DNA): TGTGCCAGCAGCAAAGAGAGCGGCGGGGGCTACACCTTC. It codes for CASSKESGGGYTF.

The rearrangement links TRBV19 to TRBJ1-2, with 10 nucleotides matching TRBD1. Trimming removed 10 bases from V and 3 bases from J; junction bases left unmatched: 5. CDR1 and CDR2 (germline): LNHDA, SQIVND (reference sequence). The CDR3 sequence is 13 residues long. CDR3 amino acids: CATQTGGDYGYTF. In DNA, the CDR3 is TGTGCCACCCAGACAGGGGGCGACTATGGCTACACCTTC.

The rearrangement links TRBV28 to TRBJ2-2; D remains unclear. Germline V gene sequence: CDR1 MDHEN, CDR2 SYDVKM. This CDR3 has 15 amino acids. The V end was cut by 3 bases, the J end by 5 bases, with 13 bases between. CDR3 sequence reads: CASSLGPGGTGELFF. The CDR3 nucleotides read TGTGCCAGCAGTTTGGGTCCAGGTGGGACCGGGGAGCTGTTTTTT.

The chain recombines TRBV5-1 with TRBJ1-1; D remains unclear. Trimming took 1 base from V and 0 from J, leaving 10 bases between them. The germline V gene has CDR1 SGHRS and CDR2 YFSETQ. CDR3 length: 15 amino acids. Here the CDR3 reads CASSLFSAVNTEAFF. The CDR3, as DNA: TGCGCCAGCAGCTTGTTCAGCGCGGTGAACACTGAAGCTTTCTTT.

V is TRBV5-4 and J is TRBJ2-5; unclear D gene. Trimming stripped 0 bases from V and 2 bases from J, with 5 bases between. This CDR3 is built from 13 residues. From germline, CDR1 is SGHNT and CDR2 YYREEE (reference sequence). The CDR3 region is CASSLGQQETQYF. The CDR3, as DNA: TGTGCCAGCAGCTTGGGCCAGCAAGAGACCCAGTACTTC.

This chain uses TRBV5-8 with TRBJ2-3; the D gene is possibly TRBD2 (7 bases). The CDR3 has 17 amino acids. CDR1 is SGHTS, CDR2 YDEGEE, per germline. The germline V and J ends were trimmed by 7 bases and 1 base, with 22 bases remaining between them. CDR3 in DNA: TGTGCCAGCCCTTCCAGGCCGGGGGGCGGGGGCACAGATACGCAGTATTTT. As protein: CASPSRPGGGGTDTQYF.

V usage is TRBV14 and J usage is TRBJ2-1; 10 bases align to TRBD2. The germline gives CDR1 SGHDN, CDR2 FVKESK. The CDR3 has 17 amino acids. Germline trimming cut 3 bases from V and 2 bases from J; bases unmatched to any gene: 7. The CDR3 spells CASSQWLAGVPYNEQFF. CDR3 DNA: TGTGCCAGCAGCCAGTGGCTAGCGGGGGTTCCCTACAATGAGCAGTTCTTC.

The genes are TRBV9 and TRBJ1-2; a weak D match, TRBD1 (5 bases). Germline V gives CDR1 SGDLS, CDR2 YYNGEE. Trimming removed 0 bases from V and 1 base from J, with 7 bases in between. This CDR3 region has 14 residues. CDR3: CASSVGGSNYGYTF. The CDR3 coding sequence is TGTGCCAGCAGCGTAGGGGGCAGTAACTATGGCTACACCTTC.

The chain carries TRBV10-3 and TRBJ2-3, with a tentative D call TRBD2 (6 bases). Between the trimmed V and J ends, which lost 1 base and 3 bases, there was a span of 14 bases. This CDR3 contains 16 residues. In germline, CDR1 is ENHRY, CDR2 SYGVKD. The CDR3 DNA follows: TGTGCCATCAGTGAGTTGGGTGGGACTCCGACAGATACGCAGTATTTT. Translation: CAISELGGTPTDTQYF.

The CDR3 is CASSEVNSPLHF. The DNA of the CDR3 is TGTGCCAGCTCGGAGGTAAATTCACCCCTCCACTTT. The chain combines TRBV7-9 with TRBJ1-6, with unresolved D. This CDR3 has 12 amino acids. Per the germline V gene, CDR1 is SEHNR and CDR2 is FQNEAQ (reference sequence). V was trimmed by 8 bases and J by 7 bases, leaving 9 bases between them.

For this clone: Other DNA sequences from this sample encode an identical CDR3 as well. The chain combines TRBV3-1 (or the pseudogene TRBV3-2) with TRBJ2-3; D gene uncertain. Trimming took 4 bases from V and 0 from J, leaving 2 bases between them. The CDR3 loop spans 12 amino acids. From germline, CDR1 is LGHDT and CDR2 YNNKEL (reference sequence). Here the CDR3 DNA reads TGTGCCAGCAGCCTTAGCACAGATACGCAGTATTTT. Protein product: CASSLSTDTQYF.

The V call is TRBV5-1, the J call TRBJ2-4; D is unclear. In germline, CDR1 is SGHRS, CDR2 YFSETQ. V gave up 4 bases and J gave up 2 bases, with 16 bases separating them. The CDR3 spans 16 residues. CDR3 sequence (DNA): TGCGCCAGCAGCCCTACCCCAGCAGCCACCAAAAACATTCAGTACTTC. Encoded protein: CASSPTPAATKNIQYF.

The chain recombines TRBV5-1 with TRBJ2-3; possible D gene TRBD1, 6 bases. CDR1 and CDR2 from the germline V gene are SGHRS and YFSETQ. The V end was cut by 2 bases, the J end by 0 bases, with 13 bases between. There are 16 residues in the CDR3. In nucleotides, the CDR3 is TGCGCCAGCAGCTTTCTGTTGACAGGAAGCACAGATACGCAGTATTTT. Encoded protein: CASSFLLTGSTDTQYF. Combining the CDR3 with reference TRBV5-1 and TRBJ2-3 gives the whole variable domain KAGVTQTPRYLIKTRGQQVTLSCSPISGHRSVSWYQQTPGQGLQFLFEYFSETQRNKGNFPGRFSGRQFSNSRSEMNVSTLELGDSALYLCASSFLLTGSTDTQYFGPGTRLTVL.